The rows below give T cell receptor beta chains drawn from one sample of a study of HIV-infected patients and healthy controls. TCRdb reprocessed the 5' RACE reads via MiXCR and lists one record per CDR3 protein. The sample lists 7,000 to 8,500 distinct CDR3 sequences, roughly 6% occurring once. Material: blood, obtained before antiretroviral therapy. These receptors came from an adult with HIV infection. Each CDR3 is given with its conserved first and last residue. D genes are given only for firm matches. Only some rows state a clone size, as once, few, many or a class for expanded clones.

D gene: -
CDR3 length: 13
J gene: TRBJ1-1
V gene: TRBV6-5
clone size: few
CDR3 protein: CASSYQSKGGTFF
CDR3 DNA: TGTGCCAGCAGTTACCAGTCCAAGGGAGGAACTTTCTTT

D gene: -
CDR3 length: 13
J gene: TRBJ2-5
V gene: TRBV30
clone size: -
CDR3 protein: CAWSMKGAGAQYF
CDR3 DNA: TGTGCCTGGAGTATGAAGGGGGCGGGGGCCCAGTACTTC

D gene: -
CDR3 length: 15
J gene: TRBJ1-4
V gene: TRBV5-4
clone size: many
CDR3 protein: CASSHEEGTNEKLFF
CDR3 DNA: TGTGCCAGCAGCCATGAGGAGGGAACTAATGAAAAACTGTTTTTT

D gene: -
CDR3 length: 14
J gene: TRBJ2-5
V gene: TRBV12-3/TRBV12-4
clone size: many
CDR3 protein: CASKGQEGEETQYF
CDR3 DNA: TGTGCCAGCAAAGGGCAGGAGGGAGAGGAGACCCAGTACTTC

D gene: -
CDR3 length: 14
J gene: TRBJ2-3
V gene: TRBV20-1
clone size: medium-sized
CDR3 protein: CSAPKRSPQDTQYF
CDR3 DNA: TGCAGTGCCCCGAAGCGGAGCCCACAAGATACGCAGTATTTT

D gene: TRBD1
CDR3 length: 12
J gene: TRBJ2-1
V gene: TRBV4-1
clone size: large
CDR3 protein: CASSPTGNEQFF
CDR3 DNA: TGCGCCAGCAGCCCGACAGGGAATGAGCAGTTCTTC

D gene: TRBD2
CDR3 length: 19
J gene: TRBJ2-3
V gene: TRBV14
clone size: many
CDR3 protein: CASSQERWASGGYTDTQYF
CDR3 DNA: TGTGCCAGCAGCCAAGAGAGGTGGGCTAGCGGGGGATACACAGATACGCAGTATTTT

D gene: -
CDR3 length: 14
J gene: TRBJ2-2
V gene: TRBV2
clone size: medium-sized
CDR3 protein: CASSVQGNTGELFF
CDR3 DNA: TGTGCCAGCAGTGTACAGGGGAACACCGGGGAGCTGTTTTTT

D gene: -
CDR3 length: 14
J gene: TRBJ2-1
V gene: TRBV20-1
clone size: many
CDR3 protein: CSASPSTSQGEQFF
CDR3 DNA: TGCAGTGCTAGTCCATCCACTAGTCAGGGTGAGCAGTTCTTC

D gene: -
CDR3 length: 15
J gene: TRBJ1-2
V gene: TRBV20-1
clone size: medium-sized
CDR3 protein: CSARDDRNPGYGYTF
CDR3 DNA: TGCAGTGCTAGAGATGACCGAAACCCAGGCTATGGCTACACCTTC

D gene: -
CDR3 length: 14
J gene: TRBJ2-2
V gene: TRBV28
clone size: medium-sized
CDR3 protein: CASFSRVGTGELFF
CDR3 DNA: TGTGCCAGCTTTTCCAGGGTGGGCACCGGGGAGCTGTTTTTT

D gene: TRBD2
CDR3 length: 19
J gene: TRBJ2-3
V gene: TRBV12-3/TRBV12-4
clone size: many
CDR3 protein: CASSTGLAGGPFWADTQYF
CDR3 DNA: TGTGCCAGCAGTACGGGACTAGCGGGGGGGCCCTTCTGGGCCGATACGCAGTATTTT

D gene: -
CDR3 length: 14
J gene: TRBJ1-3
V gene: TRBV7-9
clone size: many
CDR3 protein: CASSFTGTGNTIYF
CDR3 DNA: TGTGCCAGCAGCTTCACAGGGACTGGAAACACCATATATTTT

D gene: -
CDR3 length: 16
J gene: TRBJ2-7
V gene: TRBV5-6
clone size: many
CDR3 protein: CASSHASQGIAGEQYF
CDR3 DNA: TGTGCCAGCAGTCATGCATCACAGGGGATCGCGGGGGAGCAGTACTTC

D gene: TRBD1
CDR3 length: 14
J gene: TRBJ2-7
V gene: TRBV10-3
clone size: medium-sized
CDR3 protein: CAISVWDRGYEQYF
CDR3 DNA: TGTGCCATCAGTGTGTGGGACAGGGGTTACGAGCAGTACTTC

D gene: -
CDR3 length: 17
J gene: TRBJ2-3
V gene: TRBV6-5
clone size: many
CDR3 protein: CASSSTFSGENTDTQYF
CDR3 DNA: TGTGCCAGCAGTTCAACCTTTAGCGGCGAAAACACAGATACGCAGTATTTT

D gene: TRBD1
CDR3 length: 20
J gene: TRBJ2-2
V gene: TRBV6-4
clone size: many
CDR3 protein: CASSDPKSPGQGAETGELFF
CDR3 DNA: TGTGCCAGCAGTGACCCTAAATCACCGGGACAGGGAGCGGAAACCGGGGAGCTGTTTTTT

D gene: TRBD2
CDR3 length: 18
J gene: TRBJ2-1
V gene: TRBV14
clone size: few
CDR3 protein: CASSTGLAGGHKHNEQFF
CDR3 DNA: TGTGCCAGCAGCACAGGACTAGCGGGGGGACACAAGCACAATGAGCAGTTCTTC

D gene: -
CDR3 length: 18
J gene: TRBJ1-4
V gene: TRBV5-8
clone size: medium-sized
CDR3 protein: CASSLLYGTHRPSEKLFF
CDR3 DNA: TGTGCCAGCAGCTTGCTGTATGGGACCCACAGGCCAAGTGAAAAACTGTTTTTT

D gene: TRBD1
CDR3 length: 13
J gene: TRBJ1-2
V gene: TRBV2
clone size: medium-sized
CDR3 protein: CASSRGQDEGYTF
CDR3 DNA: TGTGCCAGCAGCCGTGGACAGGATGAAGGCTACACCTTC

D gene: TRBD1
CDR3 length: 14
J gene: TRBJ2-5
V gene: TRBV7-9
clone size: many
CDR3 protein: CASSTWDSQETQYF
CDR3 DNA: TGTGCCAGCAGCACCTGGGACAGCCAAGAGACCCAGTACTTC

D gene: TRBD2
CDR3 length: 14
J gene: TRBJ2-2
V gene: TRBV3-1
clone size: -
CDR3 protein: CASRSGANTGELFF
CDR3 DNA: TGTGCCAGTCGGAGCGGGGCGAACACCGGGGAGCTGTTTTTT

D gene: -
CDR3 length: 13
J gene: TRBJ2-7
V gene: TRBV4-1
clone size: medium-sized
CDR3 protein: CASSPKQGDEQYF
CDR3 DNA: TGCGCCAGCAGCCCCAAACAGGGCGACGAGCAGTACTTC

D gene: -
CDR3 length: 14
J gene: TRBJ2-6
V gene: TRBV28
clone size: medium-sized
CDR3 protein: CASSPNSGANVLTF
CDR3 DNA: TGTGCCAGCAGTCCCAACTCTGGGGCCAACGTCCTGACTTTC